Sequencing of this T cell receptor (beta chain) was carried out in a study of T cell repertoires in cytomegalovirus infection (dated by TCRdb to between 2018 and 2021). For context, the study as a whole: Alongside well-studied HLA-B-restricted epitopes, the peptide stimulations were aimed at recently identified HLA-C-restricted CMV epitopes, whose presentation resists viral immunomodulation. The HLA type of each donor mattered for the analysis, because public TCR beta signatures pointed to carriage of CMV infection along with the matching HLA type.

What the treatment or condition label conveys for this sample: in vitro stimulation with specific CMV peptide epitopes to enrich CMV-specific T cells. V loses 3 bases, J loses 5 bases, and the germline ends lie 10 bases apart. Via the germline V gene, CDR1 is KGHSH and CDR2 LQKENI. The CDR3, cysteine through phenylalanine, is 13 amino acids long. This entry keeps only the CDR3 DNA: 39 bases, framed from base 1. For sequencing, an Illumina HiSeq 1500 was employed. The public sequencing data were trimmed at Q25 with fastp and processed into clonotypes with MiXCR by TCRdb, which kept only in-frame beta chains. Every entry covers one CDR3 protein and lists the most common genes and DNA from its rows. The sample data list approximately 25,000 distinct CDR3 sequences, and 15% to 20% of these were observed just once. The ten biggest clones cover about 82% of the sample. What the authors observed across the whole study: Cumulative frequency of public TCR beta family members discriminated carriers of CMV infection plus the relevant HLA type in this cohort and an independent roughly 320-donor cohort. In the ex vivo response, HLA-C-restricted CMV-specific TCR beta clonotypes were dominant, and in two of eight donors the single most frequent clonotype came from this HLA-C-restricted group.

Turning to this clonotype: Its antigen specificity is not known. Per-base quality was not reported, and no clone a single base away is much larger than it.

The source was CD8+ T cells from cultured PBMCs, collected from culture after CMV antigen stimulation. The rearranged chain carries TRBV18 and TRBJ1-1, with the identity of the D gene unclear. This receptor was taken from a human donor in good health (CMV status not recorded). Some clones in this sample may be carry-over from other donors' samples. The CDR3 region has the sequence CASSPDALTEAFF. Read as DNA, the sequence is TGTGCCAGCTCACCCGACGCTTTAACTGAAGCTTTCTTT.